This passage covers 4 T cell receptor beta chains from one sample sequenced in a study of Ad26.COV2.S vaccination and SARS-CoV-2 variants. Treatment reported: 15 to 20 received Ad26.COV2.S at low or high dose, single or two shots; several received placebo; per-sample allocation not given. Sampling took place 63 days after the first vaccine or placebo injection. The method was immunoSEQ multiplex PCR; TCRdb's version includes in-frame clones alone and lacks a portion of them. The profile shows around 300,000 clones, more than 85% of them singletons. This specimen was peripheral blood, taken in a trial of Ad26.COV2.S vaccine versus placebo. The receptors were sampled from a person between 18 and 65 years old who received the Ad26.COV2.S COVID-19 vaccine or a placebo.

In DNA, the CDR3 is TGTGCCAGCAGCATTAGGGGTATCGACACTGAAGCTTTCTTT. This translates into CASSIRGIDTEAFF. This chain joins TRBV6-5 and TRBJ1-1; weak D call: TRBD1 (5 bases). The V and J ends lost 6 bases and 3 bases respectively, with 14 bases between them. The CDR3 is made up of 14 amino acids. Per germline, CDR1 MNHEY and CDR2 SVGAGI.

This sequence joins TRBV28 and TRBJ2-1; D gene unclear. V was clipped by 1 base and J by 6 bases, with 13 bases between them. The germline V gene encodes CDR1 MDHEN and CDR2 SYDVKM. CDR3 length equals 15 residues. This CDR3 reads CASSLLAFEVNEQFF. CDR3 nucleotides: TGTGCCAGCAGTTTATTAGCCTTCGAGGTCAATGAGCAGTTCTTC.

V usage is TRBV7-8 and J usage is TRBJ2-1; 9 bases agree with TRBD1. V lost 3 bases and J lost 4; bases outside the gene matches: 7. Germline loops: CDR1 SGHVS, CDR2 FQNEAQ. CDR3 length equals 16 residues. CDR3 DNA sequence: TGTGCCAGCAGCTTTTCCGGGACAGGGAATTACAATGAGCAGTTCTTC. It encodes CASSFSGTGNYNEQFF.

The chain employs TRBV6-2 or TRBV6-3 and TRBJ1-6, with D perhaps matching TRBD1 (6 bases). The CDR3 has 13 amino acids. V was cut by 2 bases and J by 10 bases, with 9 bases left in between. The germline CDR1 and CDR2 sequences are MNHEY and SVGEGT. CDR3 loop: CASSYGGQSPLHF. The CDR3 nucleotides are TGTGCCAGCAGTTACGGGGGACAATCACCCCTCCACTTT.